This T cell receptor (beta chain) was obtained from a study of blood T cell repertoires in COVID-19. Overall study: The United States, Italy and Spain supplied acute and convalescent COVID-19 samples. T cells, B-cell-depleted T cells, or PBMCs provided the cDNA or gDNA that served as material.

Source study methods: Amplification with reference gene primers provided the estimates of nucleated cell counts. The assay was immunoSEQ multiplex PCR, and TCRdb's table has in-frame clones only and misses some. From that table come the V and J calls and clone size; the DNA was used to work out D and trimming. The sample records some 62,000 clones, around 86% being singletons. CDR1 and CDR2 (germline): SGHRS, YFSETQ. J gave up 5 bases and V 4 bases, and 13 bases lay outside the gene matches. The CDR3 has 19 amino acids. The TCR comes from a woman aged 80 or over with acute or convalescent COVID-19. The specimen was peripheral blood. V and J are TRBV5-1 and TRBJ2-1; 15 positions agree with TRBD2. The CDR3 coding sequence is TGCGCCAGCAGCAGATCCGGGACTAGCGGGGGGTCCACTGACAATGAGCAGTTCTTC. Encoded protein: CASSRSGTSGGSTDNEQFF.